This T cell receptor (beta chain) was documented in a study of human T cells and chemical hapten exposure. At the level of the study: Patients got weekly scalp diphenylcyclopropenone doses over the approximately 25-week study. Per-sample variation in TCR yield stemmed mainly from small pooled library volume differences. Findings and limits, study-wide: The donor cohort had alopecia, so its immune response may not match that of healthy people.

Of note for this clonotype: Its antigen is currently unknown.

In the study's own analysis: Approximately 100,000 TCRs per sample was the median, with a range of roughly 23,224 to 750,000. TCRdb used MiXCR to reprocess the RACE reads, holding one entry per CDR3 protein. These V and J calls rely on TCRdb rather than the paper's analysis. The table has under 450,000 distinct CDR3 sequences, around 4.8% seen once. Time point in this sample: patch test 1, 2 weeks after DPC sensitization. The treatment was: therapeutic diphenylcyclopropenone sensitization with weekly scalp DPC. The V end was cut by 8 bases, the J end by 1 base, with 20 bases between. The CDR3 is 15 residues long. The germline gives CDR1 DFQATT, CDR2 SNEGSKA (reference sequence).

This sequence joins TRBV20-1 and TRBJ1-1; D is undetermined. Sequenced material: whole blood, taken in connection with sensitization to the hapten diphenylcyclopropenone (DPC). The source is a woman in her forties or fifties with alopecia areata. Some clones in this sample may be carry-over from other donors' samples. The CDR3 region is CSFGRPFLSNTEAFF. The CDR3 coding sequence is TGCAGTTTCGGAAGGCCCTTCCTTTCGAACACTGAAGCTTTCTTT.